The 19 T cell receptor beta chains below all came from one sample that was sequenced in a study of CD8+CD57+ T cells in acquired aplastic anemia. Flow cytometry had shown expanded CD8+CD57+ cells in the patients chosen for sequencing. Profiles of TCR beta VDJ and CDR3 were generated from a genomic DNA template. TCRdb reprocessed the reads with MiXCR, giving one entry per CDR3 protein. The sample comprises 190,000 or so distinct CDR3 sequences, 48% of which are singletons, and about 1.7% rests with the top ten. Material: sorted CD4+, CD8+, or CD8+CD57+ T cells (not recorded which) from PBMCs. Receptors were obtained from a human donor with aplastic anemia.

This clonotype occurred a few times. The CDR3 bases are TGTGCCAGTAGTAGTGACAGGTTAACCTACGAGCAGTACTTC. This sequence encodes CASSSDRLTYEQYF. This chain links TRBV19 with TRBJ2-7; D perhaps matches TRBD1 (6 bases). The CDR3 totals 14 residues. V shed 4 bases and J shed 2 bases, with 12 bases lying between them. CDR1 and CDR2 (germline): LNHDA, SQIVND (reference sequence).

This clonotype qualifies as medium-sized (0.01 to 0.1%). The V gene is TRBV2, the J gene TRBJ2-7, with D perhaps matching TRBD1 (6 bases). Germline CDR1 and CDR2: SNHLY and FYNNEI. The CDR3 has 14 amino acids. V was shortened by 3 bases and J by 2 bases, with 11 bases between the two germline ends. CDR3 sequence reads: CASSELTGAYEQYF. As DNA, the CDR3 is TGTGCCAGCAGTGAGTTGACAGGAGCCTACGAGCAGTACTTC.

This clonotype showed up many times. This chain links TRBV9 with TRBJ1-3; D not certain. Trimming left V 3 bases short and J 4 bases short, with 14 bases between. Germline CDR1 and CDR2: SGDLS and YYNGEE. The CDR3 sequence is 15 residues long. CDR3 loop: CASSAGSLIGNTIYF. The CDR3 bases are TGTGCCAGCAGCGCGGGGTCGCTGATCGGAAACACCATATATTTT. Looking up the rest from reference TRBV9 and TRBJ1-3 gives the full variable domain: DSGVTQTPKHLITATGQRVTLRCSPRSGDLSVYWYQQSLDQGLQFLIQYYNGEERAKGNILERFSAQQFPDLHSELNLSSLELGDSALYFCASSAGSLIGNTIYFGEGSWLTVV.

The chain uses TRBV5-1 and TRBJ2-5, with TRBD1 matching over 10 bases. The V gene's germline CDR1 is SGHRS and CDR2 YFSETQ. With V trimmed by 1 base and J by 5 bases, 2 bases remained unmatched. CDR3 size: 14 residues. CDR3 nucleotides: TGCGCCAGCAGCTTGTGGGGACAGGGGGAGACCCAGTACTTC. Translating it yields CASSLWGQGETQYF.

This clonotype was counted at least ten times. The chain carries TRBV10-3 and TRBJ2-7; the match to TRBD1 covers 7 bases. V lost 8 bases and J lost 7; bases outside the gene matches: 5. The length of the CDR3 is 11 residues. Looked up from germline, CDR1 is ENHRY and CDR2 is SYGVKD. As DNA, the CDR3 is TGTGCCATCGGGACAGTTAAAGAGCAGTACTTC. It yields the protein CAIGTVKEQYF.

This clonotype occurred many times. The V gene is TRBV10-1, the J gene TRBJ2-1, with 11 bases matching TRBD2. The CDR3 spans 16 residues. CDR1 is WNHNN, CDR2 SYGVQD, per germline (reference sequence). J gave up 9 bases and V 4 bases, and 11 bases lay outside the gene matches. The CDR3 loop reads CASSVTSGVGDTEQFF. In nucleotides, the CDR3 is TGCGCCAGCAGTGTGACTAGCGGGGTTGGGGACACTGAGCAGTTCTTC.

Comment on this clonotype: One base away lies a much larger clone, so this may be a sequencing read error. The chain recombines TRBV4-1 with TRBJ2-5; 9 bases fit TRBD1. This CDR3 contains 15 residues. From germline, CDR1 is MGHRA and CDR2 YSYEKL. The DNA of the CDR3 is TGCGCCAGCAGCCAAGGGGACAGGGATGCGGAGACCCAGTGCTTC. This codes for CASSQGDRDAETQCF.

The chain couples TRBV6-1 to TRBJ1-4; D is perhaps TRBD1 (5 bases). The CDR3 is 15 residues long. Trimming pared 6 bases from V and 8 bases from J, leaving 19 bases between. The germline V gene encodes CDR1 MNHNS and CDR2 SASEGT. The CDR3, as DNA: TGTGCCAGCAGGGCTTCCGGGACGGTAGGAGAAAAACTGTTTTTT. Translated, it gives CASRASGTVGEKLFF.

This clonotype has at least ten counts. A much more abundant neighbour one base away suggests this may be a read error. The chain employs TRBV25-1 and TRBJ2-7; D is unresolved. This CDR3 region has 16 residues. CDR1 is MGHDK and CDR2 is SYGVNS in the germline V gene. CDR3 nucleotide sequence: TGTGCCAGCAGTGCAATCGCAGGCTTGGGCTCCTACGAGCAGTGCTTC. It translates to CASSAIAGLGSYEQCF.

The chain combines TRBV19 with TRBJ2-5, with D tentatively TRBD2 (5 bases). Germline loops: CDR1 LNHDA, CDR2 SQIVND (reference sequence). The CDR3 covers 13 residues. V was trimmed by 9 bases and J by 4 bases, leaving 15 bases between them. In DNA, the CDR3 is TGTGCCAGCAGTGAATATGGGAGAGAGACCCAGTACTTC. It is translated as CASSEYGRETQYF.

CDR3 in amino acids: CASSWTVESTEAFF. The CDR3 coding sequence is TGTGCCAGCAGTTGGACAGTTGAGTCGACTGAAGCTTTCTTT. The V gene is TRBV28, the J gene TRBJ1-1; tentatively, D is TRBD1 (6 bases). The V and J ends lost 4 bases and 5 bases respectively, with 14 bases between them. CDR1 and CDR2 from the germline V gene are MDHEN and SYDVKM. The CDR3 runs 14 residues.

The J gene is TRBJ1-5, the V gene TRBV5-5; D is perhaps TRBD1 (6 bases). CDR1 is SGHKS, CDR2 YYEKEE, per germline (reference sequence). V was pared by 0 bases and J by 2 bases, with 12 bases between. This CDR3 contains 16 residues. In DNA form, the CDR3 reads TGTGCCAGCAGCTTGGGGGGGGGCTCGGGCAATCAGCCCCAGCATTTT. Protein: CASSLGGGSGNQPQHF.

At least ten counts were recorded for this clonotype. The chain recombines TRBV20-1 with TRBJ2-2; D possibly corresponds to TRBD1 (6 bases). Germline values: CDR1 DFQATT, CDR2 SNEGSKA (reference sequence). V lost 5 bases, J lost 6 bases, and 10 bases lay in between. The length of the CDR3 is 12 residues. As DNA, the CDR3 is TGCAGTGCTGCCAGGGGCGCCGGGGAGCTGTTTTTT. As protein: CSAARGAGELFF.

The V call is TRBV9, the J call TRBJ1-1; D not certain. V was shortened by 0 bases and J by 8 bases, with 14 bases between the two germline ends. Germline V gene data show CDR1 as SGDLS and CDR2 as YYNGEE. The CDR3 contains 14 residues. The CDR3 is CASSVGPPLDEAFF. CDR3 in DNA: TGTGCCAGCAGCGTAGGCCCCCCCCTGGACGAAGCTTTCTTT.

CDR3: CASSRDFEGSPLHF. DNA of the CDR3: TGTGCCAGCAGCCGGGACTTTGAGGGTTCACCCCTCCACTTT. The chain has TRBV7-9 and TRBJ1-6; a weak D match, TRBD1 (5 bases). This CDR3 is 14 amino acids long. The germline CDR1 and CDR2 sequences are SEHNR and FQNEAQ (reference sequence). V was clipped by 5 bases and J by 9 bases, with 14 bases between them.

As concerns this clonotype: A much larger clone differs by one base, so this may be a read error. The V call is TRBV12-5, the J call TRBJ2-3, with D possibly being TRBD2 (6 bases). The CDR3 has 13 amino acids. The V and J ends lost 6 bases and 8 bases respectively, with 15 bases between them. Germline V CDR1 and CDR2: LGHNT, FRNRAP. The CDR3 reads CASGQGGEATQYF. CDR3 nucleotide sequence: TGTGCTAGTGGGCAGGGAGGTGAAGCTACGCAGTATTTT.

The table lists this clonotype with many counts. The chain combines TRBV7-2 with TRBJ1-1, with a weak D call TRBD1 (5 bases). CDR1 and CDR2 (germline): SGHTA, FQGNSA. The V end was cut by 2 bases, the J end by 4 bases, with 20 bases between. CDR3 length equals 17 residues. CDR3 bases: TGTGCCAGCAGCTTATATCCCCTCGGGGCAGTAGGCACTGAAGCTTTCTTT. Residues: CASSLYPLGAVGTEAFF.

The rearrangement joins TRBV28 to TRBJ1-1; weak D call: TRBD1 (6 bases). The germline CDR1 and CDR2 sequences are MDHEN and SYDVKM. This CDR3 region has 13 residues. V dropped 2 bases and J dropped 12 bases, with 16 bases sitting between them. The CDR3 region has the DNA TGTGCCAGCAGTTTAACAGGGTGGAGCGGCCCTTTCTTT. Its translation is CASSLTGWSGPFF. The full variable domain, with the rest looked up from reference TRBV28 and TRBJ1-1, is DVKVTQSSRYLVKRTGEKVFLECVQDMDHENMFWYRQDPGLGLRLIYFSYDVKMKEKGDIPEGYSVSREKKERFSLILESASTNQTSMYLCASSLTGWSGPFFGQGTRLTVV.

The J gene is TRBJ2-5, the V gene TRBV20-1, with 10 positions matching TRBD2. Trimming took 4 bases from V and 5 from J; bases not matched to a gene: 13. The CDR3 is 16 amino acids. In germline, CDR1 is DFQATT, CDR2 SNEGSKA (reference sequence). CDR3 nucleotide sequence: TGCAGTGCTAAGGGGCTAGCGGGGGTACCCGGGGAGACCCAGTACTTC. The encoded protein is CSAKGLAGVPGETQYF.